One and the same sample provided the 8 T cell receptor beta chains below, sequenced in a study of OX40 agonist ivuxolimab in advanced cancers. Profiled with immunoSEQ multiplex PCR; TCRdb holds only in-frame clones, not every one. The sample consists of approximately 80,000 clones, 90% of them appearing once. The sample consisted of CD4+ or CD8+ T cells sorted from blood, taken in a trial of the OX40 agonist ivuxolimab. The origin of the receptors is an adult with an advanced solid tumor such as melanoma, head and neck, liver or kidney cancer.

This clone was seen once. The chain is built from TRBV11-2 and TRBJ2-7; weak D call: TRBD1 (5 bases). CDR1 and CDR2 from the germline V gene are SGHAT and FQNNGV. V was clipped by 1 base and J by 3 bases, with 19 bases between them. The CDR3 has 17 amino acids. CDR3 loop: CASSLVMVGVQNYEQYF. CDR3 in DNA: TGTGCCAGCAGCTTAGTAATGGTAGGGGTCCAAAACTACGAGCAGTACTTC.

The CDR3 region has the DNA TGTGCCAGCAAACCGTCGGCATCGAACACTGAAGCTTTCTTT. This gives the protein CASKPSASNTEAFF. This chain joins TRBV2 and TRBJ1-1; D gene ambiguous. V was pared by 7 bases and J by 1 base, with 13 bases between. CDR1 and CDR2 (germline): SNHLY, FYNNEI. The CDR3 is made up of 14 amino acids.

The chain is built from TRBV7-9 and TRBJ1-2; no clear D. The CDR3 spans 13 residues. Germline CDR1 and CDR2: SEHNR and FQNEAQ (reference sequence). Trimming cost V 3 bases and J 4 bases, with 9 bases left between them. CDR3 amino acids: CASSLAGAYGYTF. The CDR3 DNA reads TGTGCCAGCAGCTTGGCAGGCGCCTATGGCTACACCTTC.

In the case of this clone: Other DNA sequences of this sample code for an identical CDR3. The rearrangement joins TRBV5-1 to TRBJ2-5; 15 nucleotides align to TRBD2. CDR3 length equals 16 residues. Trimming at V came to 4 bases and at J to 5 bases, leaving 6 bases not matched to a gene. Germline V gives CDR1 SGHRS, CDR2 YFSETQ. CDR3 residues: CASSTGLAGGRETQYF. The CDR3 DNA is TGCGCCAGCAGCACTGGACTAGCGGGGGGGCGGGAGACCCAGTACTTC.

The J gene is TRBJ2-7, the V gene TRBV6-6, with a weak D call TRBD1 (5 bases). The CDR3 runs 16 residues. CDR1 is MNHNY, CDR2 SVGAGI, per germline (reference sequence). V was cut by 5 bases and J by 5 bases, with 22 bases left in between. The CDR3 reads CASSPPLWQGTHEQYF. Here the CDR3 DNA reads TGTGCCAGCAGTCCCCCCCTTTGGCAGGGCACCCACGAGCAGTACTTC.

This chain connects TRBV5-5 to TRBJ1-2, with TRBD1 as a possible D gene (6 bases). The CDR3 totals 14 residues. Germline CDR1 SGHKS, CDR2 YYEKEE (reference sequence). V lost 4 bases, J lost 8 bases, and 18 bases lay in between. The CDR3 loop is CASSPAQGIEGYTF. The CDR3 nucleotides read TGTGCCAGCAGCCCGGCTCAGGGGATAGAAGGCTACACCTTC.

As regards this clone: The same CDR3 arises from other DNA sequences in this sample as well. The chain couples TRBV19 to TRBJ2-5; possible D gene TRBD2, 6 bases. Germline V lookup: CDR1 LNHDA, CDR2 SQIVND (reference sequence). The V and J ends lost 3 bases and 4 bases respectively, with 9 bases between them. This CDR3 region has 13 residues. CDR3 in amino acids: CASSIPGGETQYF. The CDR3 bases are TGTGCCAGTAGTATCCCCGGGGGAGAGACCCAGTACTTC.

CDR3 DNA: TGTGCCAGCAGCCGCGGACAGGGGCTGCAAGAGACCCAGTACTTC. Protein: CASSRGQGLQETQYF. V is TRBV7-6 and J is TRBJ2-5, with 9 bases matching TRBD1. The ends lost 5 bases at V and 2 bases at J; junction bases unmatched: 6. CDR1 and CDR2 (germline): SGHVS, FNYEAQ. This CDR3 is built from 15 residues.